The 27 T cell receptor beta chains in this list originate from one sample, sequenced in a study of monozygotic twins with inflammatory bowel disease. From the 5' RACE reads, TCRdb lists one entry per CDR3 protein and no DNA. The sample shows more than 75,000 distinct CDR3 sequences, and approximately 7.4% sits with its ten largest clones. Specimen: blood. These receptors all stem from a human donor with ulcerative colitis or Crohn's disease, or a healthy co-twin of an affected twin (not recorded which).

This sequence joins TRBV20-1 and TRBJ1-1; TCRdb reports TRBD1, a call that lacks DNA to check it against. Germline V gives CDR1 DFQATT, CDR2 SNEGSKA (reference sequence). The CDR3 consists of 13 residues. The CDR3 sequence is CSLLDTRNTEAFF.

J is TRBJ1-2 and V is TRBV18; the D call from TCRdb, TRBD1, cannot be confirmed without DNA. The germline CDR1 and CDR2 sequences are KGHSH and LQKENI. The CDR3 runs to 14 residues. CDR3: CASSPSGAELRYTF.

The gene calls are TRBV6-5 and TRBJ2-4. CDR1 MNHEY and CDR2 SVGAGI come from the germline V gene. The CDR3 runs 17 residues. CDR3 amino acids: CASSYSATQLAKNIQYF.

The V call is TRBV2, the J call TRBJ2-7; TCRdb lists TRBD1, though no DNA is available to test this call. This CDR3 region has 11 residues. Germline assignment: CDR1 SNHLY and CDR2 FYNNEI. CDR3 amino acids: CATQDSYEQYF.

The J gene is TRBJ1-5, the V gene TRBV20-1; the D call of TRBD1 rests on TCRdb alone, since no DNA is present to check it. The CDR3 contains 15 residues. CDR1 and CDR2 from the germline V gene are DFQATT and SNEGSKA (reference sequence). CDR3 amino acids: CSARRTGNSNQPQHF.

The rearrangement joins TRBV5-8 to TRBJ2-3; TCRdb's D gene call, TRBD1, goes unchecked for lack of DNA. Germline loops: CDR1 SGHTS, CDR2 YDEGEE. The CDR3 runs 14 residues. CDR3 protein: CASSPQGPTDTQYF.

The chain couples TRBV7-2 to TRBJ2-5. This CDR3 is built from 14 residues. CDR1 and CDR2 (germline): SGHTA, FQGNSA. The chain's CDR3 is CASSLMVSQETQYF.

The chain recombines TRBV12-3 or TRBV12-4 with TRBJ2-7; TCRdb proposes TRBD1, but this gene call is untestable without DNA. This CDR3 has 15 amino acids. The CDR3 reads CASSPNRVGPYEQYF.

J is TRBJ1-6 and V is TRBV20-1. Germline CDR1 DFQATT, CDR2 SNEGSKA (reference sequence). The CDR3 spans 15 residues. The CDR3 sequence is CSAVGWPQSNSPLHF.

This CDR3 is CSAATGKGTEAFF. This sequence joins TRBV20-1 and TRBJ1-1; TCRdb designates TRBD1, a call that cannot be tested without DNA. Germline loops: CDR1 DFQATT, CDR2 SNEGSKA (reference sequence). The CDR3 totals 13 residues.

The CDR3 loop reads CASRPSGGANTGELFF. The rearrangement joins TRBV5-1 to TRBJ2-2; TCRdb designates TRBD2, a call that cannot be tested without DNA. Germline CDR1 is SGHRS and CDR2 is YFSETQ. The CDR3 loop spans 16 amino acids.

The chain employs TRBV14 and TRBJ1-1. Germline CDR1 is SGHDN and CDR2 is FVKESK. This CDR3 contains 16 residues. CDR3 amino acids: CASSQVWPATNTEAFF.

V is TRBV7-8 and J is TRBJ2-1; TCRdb designates TRBD2, a call that cannot be tested without DNA. Germline V gene sequence: CDR1 SGHVS, CDR2 FQNEAQ. CDR3 length: 13 amino acids. The chain's CDR3 is CASSFMEGNEQFF.

This chain links TRBV5-1 with TRBJ2-7; TCRdb's D call, TRBD2, is unchecked because there is no DNA. Per the germline V gene, CDR1 is SGHRS and CDR2 is YFSETQ. This CDR3 is built from 16 residues. The CDR3 spells CASSTSGGFKSYEQYF.

The chain uses TRBV29-1 and TRBJ2-7; the TCRdb D gene call, TRBD1, has no DNA to confirm it. The CDR3 contains 14 residues. CDR1 SQVTM and CDR2 ANQGSEA come from the germline V gene. The CDR3 loop reads CSVFKQGRANEQYF.

V and J are TRBV7-3 and TRBJ2-3; TCRdb designates TRBD1, a call that cannot be tested without DNA. This CDR3 has 18 amino acids. Germline CDR1 reads SGHTA; CDR2 reads FQGTGA. The CDR3 here is CASSLIGGGVTSTDTQYF.

J is TRBJ1-4 and V is TRBV12-3 or TRBV12-4; the TRBD1 assignment by TCRdb is unverifiable without DNA. The CDR3 runs 15 residues. CDR3 sequence: CASSSGGQLNEKLFF.

This rearrangement joins TRBV7-2 to TRBJ1-5; TCRdb lists TRBD1, though no DNA is available to test this call. Germline assignment: CDR1 SGHTA and CDR2 FQGNSA. The CDR3 has 13 residues. The CDR3 sequence is CASSIRGNQPQHF.

CDR3 amino acids: CSAAKSSGGKYNEQFF. V and J are TRBV20-1 and TRBJ2-1; the D call from TCRdb, TRBD2, cannot be confirmed without DNA. Germline V gives CDR1 DFQATT, CDR2 SNEGSKA (reference sequence). This CDR3 spans 16 amino acids.

The gene calls are TRBV5-1 and TRBJ2-1; TCRdb proposes TRBD1, but this gene call is untestable without DNA. CDR1 and CDR2 (germline): SGHRS, YFSETQ. The CDR3 is made up of 15 amino acids. The CDR3 here is CASMQGDSSYNEQFF.

The chain recombines TRBV5-1 with TRBJ2-2. The CDR3 runs to 12 residues. CDR1 and CDR2 from the germline V gene are SGHRS and YFSETQ. This CDR3 is CASSASQGELFF.

CDR3 sequence reads: CSASRQGARSYTEAFF. This chain connects TRBV20-1 to TRBJ1-1; checking the TCRdb D call of TRBD1 is not possible without DNA. CDR3 length equals 16 residues. CDR1 is DFQATT, CDR2 SNEGSKA, per germline (reference sequence).

The rearrangement joins TRBV20-1 to TRBJ2-7; TCRdb names TRBD1, which stays unverified in the absence of DNA. The CDR3 has 13 amino acids. Germline values: CDR1 DFQATT, CDR2 SNEGSKA (reference sequence). CDR3 residues: CSARAGGGGEQYF.

The chain uses TRBV15 and TRBJ2-7. Germline V gene sequence: CDR1 LNHNV, CDR2 YYDKDF (reference sequence). The CDR3 spans 13 residues. This CDR3 is CATSRGLYLEQYF.

V usage is TRBV5-1 and J usage is TRBJ2-5. From germline, CDR1 is SGHRS and CDR2 YFSETQ. The CDR3 is made up of 15 amino acids. CDR3 region: CASSLVYGSQETQYF.

The chain carries TRBV15 and TRBJ1-3. Germline CDR1 reads LNHNV; CDR2 reads YYDKDF (reference sequence). This CDR3 is built from 15 residues. CDR3 sequence reads: CATSRGTRAGNTIYF.

This chain connects TRBV20-1 to TRBJ2-7. The CDR3 consists of 14 residues. The germline V gene encodes CDR1 DFQATT and CDR2 SNEGSKA (reference sequence). The CDR3: CSARDLSVAYEQYF.